This is a list of T cell receptor beta chains from one sample in a study of CD8+ T cells in alopecia areata. Clones were read by immunoSEQ multiplex PCR, and TCRdb kept only the in-frame ones, dropping some. The data contain 110,000 to 150,000 clones, 51% of them singletons. This material consisted of CD4+ T cells sorted from blood, taken at week 0. The source is a human donor with alopecia areata. CDR3s include the opening cysteine and the closing phenylalanine or tryptophan. A D gene is named only where the DNA matches it firmly. Clone size is shown for a subset of rows, as once, few, many or a class of expanded clone.

D gene: TRBD2
J gene: TRBJ2-3
clone size: few
V gene: TRBV11-2
CDR3 protein: CASSLAGGSVTDTQYF
CDR3 DNA: TGTGCCAGCAGCTTAGCGGGCGGGAGTGTCACAGATACGCAGTATTTT

D gene: .
J gene: TRBJ2-2
clone size: .
V gene: TRBV30
CDR3 protein: CAWRRQGNTGELFF
CDR3 DNA: TGTGCCTGGAGAAGGCAGGGTAACACCGGGGAGCTGTTTTTT

D gene: TRBD2
J gene: TRBJ2-5
clone size: .
V gene: TRBV7-2
CDR3 protein: CASTPRGGPSGQTQYF
CDR3 DNA: TGTGCCAGCACCCCCCGGGGGGGGCCATCGGGGCAGACCCAGTACTTC

D gene: TRBD1
J gene: TRBJ2-5
clone size: few
V gene: TRBV2
CDR3 protein: CASSKQGWEETQYF
CDR3 DNA: TGTGCCAGCAGTAAACAGGGGTGGGAGGAGACCCAGTACTTC

D gene: TRBD2
J gene: TRBJ2-1
clone size: .
V gene: TRBV27
CDR3 protein: CASRAGEASGSNEQFF
CDR3 DNA: TGTGCCAGCAGGGCGGGGGAGGCTAGCGGCTCGAATGAGCAGTTCTTC

D gene: .
J gene: TRBJ1-4
clone size: few
V gene: TRBV10-3
CDR3 protein: CAISAGRDEKLFF
CDR3 DNA: TGTGCCATCAGTGCGGGGCGGGATGAAAAACTGTTTTTT

D gene: TRBD1
J gene: TRBJ1-1
clone size: few
V gene: TRBV5-4
CDR3 protein: CASSADRGNSEAFF
CDR3 DNA: TGTGCCAGCAGCGCGGACAGGGGGAACAGTGAAGCTTTCTTT

D gene: .
J gene: TRBJ1-5
clone size: .
V gene: TRBV2
CDR3 protein: CASSEGQGGQGPQHF
CDR3 DNA: TGTGCCAGCAGTGAAGGGCAGGGAGGTCAAGGCCCCCAGCATTTT

D gene: TRBD2
J gene: TRBJ2-7
clone size: .
V gene: TRBV29-1
CDR3 protein: CSGREGSNEQYF
CDR3 DNA: TGCAGCGGGCGGGAGGGTTCCAACGAGCAGTACTTC

D gene: .
J gene: TRBJ1-1
clone size: .
V gene: TRBV5-1
CDR3 protein: CASSPRGRGTEAFF
CDR3 DNA: TGCGCCAGCAGCCCGAGGGGCCGGGGCACTGAAGCTTTCTTT

D gene: .
J gene: TRBJ2-1
clone size: once
V gene: TRBV19
CDR3 protein: CASSREQATLRSYNEQFF
CDR3 DNA: TGTGCCAGTAGTAGGGAGCAGGCGACCTTAAGGTCCTACAATGAGCAGTTCTTC

D gene: TRBD1
J gene: TRBJ1-5
clone size: .
V gene: TRBV27
CDR3 protein: CASSLDRVTPQHF
CDR3 DNA: TGTGCCAGCAGTTTAGACAGGGTTACGCCCCAGCATTTT

D gene: .
J gene: TRBJ2-1
clone size: .
V gene: TRBV4-1
CDR3 protein: CASSPRLGDEQFF
CDR3 DNA: TGCGCCAGCAGCCCGCGTTTGGGCGATGAGCAGTTCTTC

D gene: TRBD1
J gene: TRBJ2-4
clone size: few
V gene: TRBV7-2
CDR3 protein: CASSLRQGQNIQYF
CDR3 DNA: TGTGCCAGCAGCTTAAGACAGGGGCAAAACATTCAGTACTTC

D gene: .
J gene: TRBJ2-7
clone size: .
V gene: TRBV30
CDR3 protein: CAWSVQSRSPDF
CDR3 DNA: TGTGCCTGGAGTGTACAGTCGCGGAGCCCCGACTTC

D gene: .
J gene: TRBJ2-7
clone size: .
V gene: TRBV4-1
CDR3 protein: CASSLSRDSGYEQYF
CDR3 DNA: TGCGCCAGCAGCCTTTCACGGGACTCCGGCTACGAGCAGTACTTC

D gene: .
J gene: TRBJ1-5
clone size: .
V gene: TRBV15
CDR3 protein: CATSRDLPSNQPQHF
CDR3 DNA: TGTGCCACCAGCAGAGATCTCCCTAGCAATCAGCCCCAGCATTTT

D gene: .
J gene: TRBJ1-2
clone size: .
V gene: TRBV28
CDR3 protein: CASLTPGHTRSYGYTF
CDR3 DNA: TGTGCCAGCCTCACTCCGGGACACACCCGGTCCTATGGCTACACCTTC

D gene: TRBD2
J gene: TRBJ2-1
clone size: few
V gene: TRBV28
CDR3 protein: CASRTSGRNEQFF
CDR3 DNA: TGTGCCAGCAGAACTAGCGGGAGAAATGAGCAGTTCTTC

D gene: .
J gene: TRBJ1-3
clone size: many
V gene: TRBV4-1
CDR3 protein: CASSARTADAGNTIYF
CDR3 DNA: TGCGCCAGCAGCGCGAGGACAGCGGACGCTGGAAACACCATATATTTT

D gene: .
J gene: TRBJ2-1
clone size: once
V gene: TRBV20-1
CDR3 protein: CSAQRDEQFF
CDR3 DNA: TGCAGTGCCCAAAGGGATGAGCAGTTCTTC

D gene: .
J gene: TRBJ2-3
clone size: .
V gene: TRBV29-1
CDR3 protein: CSVTGAGTDTQYF
CDR3 DNA: TGCAGCGTGACCGGGGCGGGCACAGATACGCAGTATTTT

D gene: TRBD2
J gene: TRBJ2-1
clone size: many
V gene: TRBV5-1
CDR3 protein: CASSRSGEPYNEQFF
CDR3 DNA: TGCGCCAGCAGCCGGAGCGGGGAACCCTACAATGAGCAGTTCTTC

D gene: TRBD2
J gene: TRBJ2-4
clone size: .
V gene: TRBV29-1
CDR3 protein: CSVGGAGGNIQYF
CDR3 DNA: TGCAGCGTTGGCGGGGCCGGGGGGAACATTCAGTACTTC

D gene: .
J gene: TRBJ1-2
clone size: few
V gene: TRBV7-9
CDR3 protein: CASSPQYYGYTF
CDR3 DNA: TGTGCCAGCAGCCCCCAGTACTATGGCTACACCTTC

D gene: .
J gene: TRBJ1-1
clone size: few
V gene: TRBV19
CDR3 protein: CASSNWMEAFF
CDR3 DNA: TGTGCCAGTAGTAACTGGATGGAAGCTTTCTTT

D gene: TRBD2
J gene: TRBJ2-5
clone size: .
V gene: TRBV29-1
CDR3 protein: CSLQSGREIGETQYF
CDR3 DNA: TGCAGCTTACAATCGGGGCGGGAGATAGGGGAGACCCAGTACTTC

D gene: .
J gene: TRBJ2-2
clone size: .
V gene: TRBV5-4
CDR3 protein: CASSLGVAGPRSSRELFF
CDR3 DNA: TGTGCCAGCAGCTTGGGCGTTGCCGGGCCCCGATCTAGCCGGGAGCTGTTTTTT